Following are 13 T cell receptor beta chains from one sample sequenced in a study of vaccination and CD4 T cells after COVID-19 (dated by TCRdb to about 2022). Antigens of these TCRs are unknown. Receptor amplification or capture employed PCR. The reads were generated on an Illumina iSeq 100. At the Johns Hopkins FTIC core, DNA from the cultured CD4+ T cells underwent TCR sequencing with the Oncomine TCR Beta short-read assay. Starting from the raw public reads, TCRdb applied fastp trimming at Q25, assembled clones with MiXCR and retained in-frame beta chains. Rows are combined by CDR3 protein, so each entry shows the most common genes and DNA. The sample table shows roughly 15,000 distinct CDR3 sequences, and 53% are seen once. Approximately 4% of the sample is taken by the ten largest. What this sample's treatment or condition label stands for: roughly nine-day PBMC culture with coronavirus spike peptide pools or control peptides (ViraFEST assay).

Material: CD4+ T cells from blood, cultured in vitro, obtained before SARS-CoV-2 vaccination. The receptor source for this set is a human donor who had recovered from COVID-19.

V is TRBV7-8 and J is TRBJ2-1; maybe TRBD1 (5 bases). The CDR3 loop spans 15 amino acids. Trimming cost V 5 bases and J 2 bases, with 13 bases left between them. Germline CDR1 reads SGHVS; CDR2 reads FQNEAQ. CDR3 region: CASSLGVRTYNEQFF. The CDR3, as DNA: TGTGCCAGCAGCCTAGGGGTCCGGACCTACAATGAGCAGTTCTTC.

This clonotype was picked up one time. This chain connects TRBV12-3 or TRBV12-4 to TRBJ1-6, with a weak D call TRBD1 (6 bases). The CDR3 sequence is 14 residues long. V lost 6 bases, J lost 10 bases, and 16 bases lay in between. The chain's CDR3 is CASRQGRGKSPLHF. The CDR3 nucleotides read TGTGCCAGCAGGCAGGGAAGGGGGAAATCACCCCTCCACTTT.

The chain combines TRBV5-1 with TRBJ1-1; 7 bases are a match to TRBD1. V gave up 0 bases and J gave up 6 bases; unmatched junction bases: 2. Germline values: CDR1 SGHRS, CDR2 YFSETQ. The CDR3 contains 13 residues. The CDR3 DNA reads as TGCGCCAGCAGCTTGGCCAGGGGGGCTGAAGCTTTCTTT. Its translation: CASSLARGAEAFF. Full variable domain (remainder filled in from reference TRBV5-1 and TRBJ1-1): KAGVTQTPRYLIKTRGQQVTLSCSPISGHRSVSWYQQTPGQGLQFLFEYFSETQRNKGNFPGRFSGRQFSNSRSEMNVSTLELGDSALYLCASSLARGAEAFFGQGTRLTVV.

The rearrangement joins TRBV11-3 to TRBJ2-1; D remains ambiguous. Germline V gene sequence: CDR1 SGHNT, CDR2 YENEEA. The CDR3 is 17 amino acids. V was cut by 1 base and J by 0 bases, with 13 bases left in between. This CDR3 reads CASSLVDAFSSYNEQFF. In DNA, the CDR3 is TGTGCCAGCAGCTTAGTGGATGCTTTTAGCTCCTACAATGAGCAGTTCTTC.

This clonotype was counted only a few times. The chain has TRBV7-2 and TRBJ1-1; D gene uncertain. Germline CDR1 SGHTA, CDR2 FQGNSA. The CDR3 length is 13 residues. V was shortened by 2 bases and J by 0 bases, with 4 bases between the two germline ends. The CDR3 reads CASSLMLNTEAFF. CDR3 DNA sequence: TGTGCCAGCAGCTTAATGCTGAACACTGAAGCTTTCTTT.

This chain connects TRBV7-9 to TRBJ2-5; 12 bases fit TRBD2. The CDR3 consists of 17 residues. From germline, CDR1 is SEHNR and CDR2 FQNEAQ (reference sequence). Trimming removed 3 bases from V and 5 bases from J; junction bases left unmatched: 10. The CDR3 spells CASSFVGLAGPGETQYF. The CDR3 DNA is TGTGCCAGCAGCTTCGTTGGACTAGCGGGGCCTGGGGAGACCCAGTACTTC.

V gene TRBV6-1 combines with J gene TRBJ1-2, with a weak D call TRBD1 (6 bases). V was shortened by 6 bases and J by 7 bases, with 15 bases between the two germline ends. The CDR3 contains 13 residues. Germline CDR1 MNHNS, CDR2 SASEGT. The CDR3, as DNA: TGTGCCAGCAGAAACCCGATCAGGGGTGGCTACACCTTC. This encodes CASRNPIRGGYTF.

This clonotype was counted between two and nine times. This CDR3 is CASTLNTEAFF. In DNA, the CDR3 is TGTGCCAGCACCCTTAACACTGAAGCTTTCTTT. This chain uses TRBV12-3 or TRBV12-4 with TRBJ1-1, with D unresolved. The CDR3 length is 11 residues. V was trimmed by 7 bases and J by 2 bases, leaving 5 bases between them.

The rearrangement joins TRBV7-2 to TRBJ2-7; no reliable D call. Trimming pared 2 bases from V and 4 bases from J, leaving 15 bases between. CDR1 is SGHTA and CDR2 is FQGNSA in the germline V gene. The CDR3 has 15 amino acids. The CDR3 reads CASSLSGDGFYEQYF. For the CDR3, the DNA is TGTGCCAGCAGCTTATCTGGGGATGGATTTTACGAGCAGTACTTC.

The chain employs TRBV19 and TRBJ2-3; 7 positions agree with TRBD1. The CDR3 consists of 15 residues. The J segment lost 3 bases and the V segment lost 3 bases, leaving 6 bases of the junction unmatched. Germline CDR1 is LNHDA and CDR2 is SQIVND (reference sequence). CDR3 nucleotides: TGTGCCAGTAGTATGGGGACAGCTTATACAGATACGCAGTATTTT. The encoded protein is CASSMGTAYTDTQYF. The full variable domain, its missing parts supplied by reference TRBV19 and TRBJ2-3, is DGGITQSPKYLFRKEGQNVTLSCEQNLNHDAMYWYRQDPGQGLRLIYYSQIVNDFQKGDIAEGYSVSREKKESFPLTVTSAQKNPTAFYLCASSMGTAYTDTQYFGPGTRLTVL.

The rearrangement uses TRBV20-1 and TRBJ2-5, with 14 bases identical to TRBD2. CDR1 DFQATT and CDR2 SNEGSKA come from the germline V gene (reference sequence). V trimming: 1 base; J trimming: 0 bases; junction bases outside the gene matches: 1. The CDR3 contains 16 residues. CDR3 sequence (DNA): TGCAGTGCTAGAGGACTAGCGGGGGGGAACCAAGAGACCCAGTACTTC. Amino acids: CSARGLAGGNQETQYF.

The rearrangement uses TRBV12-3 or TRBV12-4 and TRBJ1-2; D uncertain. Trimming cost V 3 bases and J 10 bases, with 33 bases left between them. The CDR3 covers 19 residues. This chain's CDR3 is CASSFIILEAARQSLDYTF. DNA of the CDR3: TGTGCCAGCAGTTTTATTATACTGGAGGCCGCCAGGCAATCGTTAGACTACACCTTC.

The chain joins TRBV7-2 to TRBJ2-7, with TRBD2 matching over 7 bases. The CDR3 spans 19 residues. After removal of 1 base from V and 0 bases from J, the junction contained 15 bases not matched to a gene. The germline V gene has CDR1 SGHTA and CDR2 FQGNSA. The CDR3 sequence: CASSLVTGGSGLLSYEQYF. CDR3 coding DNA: TGTGCCAGCAGCTTAGTTACGGGGGGTAGCGGGCTGCTCTCCTACGAGCAGTACTTC. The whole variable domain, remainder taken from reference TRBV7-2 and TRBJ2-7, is GAGVSQSPSNKVTEKGKDVELRCDPISGHTALYWYRQSLGQGLEFLIYFQGNSAPDKSGLPSDRFSAERTGGSVSTLTIQRTQQEDSAVYLCASSLVTGGSGLLSYEQYFGPGTRLTVT.